A single sample is the source of the 23 T cell receptor beta chains below, sequenced in a study of post-analysis software for immune sequencing data (dated by TCRdb to the mid-2010s). The study at large found these results: Patients showed significantly higher frequencies than controls for roughly 5 TRBV segments, among them TRBV5-6, TRBV5-1 and TRBV20-1.

What these receptors recognize is not known. The library was prepared using PCR. The instrument given in TCRdb is Illumina HiSeq 2500. To reduce PCR and sequencing biases, unique molecular identifiers were built into the TCR beta cDNA libraries. The public reads were quality trimmed at Q25 with fastp and then assembled into clones with MiXCR by TCRdb, keeping productive beta chains. Rows are combined by CDR3 protein, so each entry shows the most common genes and DNA. The sample yields hundreds of thousands of distinct CDR3 sequences; 55% to 70% were counted once. The ten biggest clones cover about 11% of the sample. Input material: blood. These receptors originate from a girl aged 2 to 10 with multiple sclerosis.

This clonotype was counted between two and nine times. J is TRBJ1-1 and V is TRBV5-1; 9 bases map to TRBD1. J gave up 1 base and V 4 bases, and 5 bases lay outside the gene matches. This CDR3 is 15 amino acids long. Germline V gives CDR1 SGHRS, CDR2 YFSETQ. This chain's CDR3 is CASSNLGQGNTEAFF. The CDR3, as DNA: TGCGCCAGCAGCAACCTGGGACAGGGGAACACTGAAGCTTTCTTT. The full variable domain, its missing parts supplied by reference TRBV5-1 and TRBJ1-1, is KAGVTQTPRYLIKTRGQQVTLSCSPISGHRSVSWYQQTPGQGLQFLFEYFSETQRNKGNFPGRFSGRQFSNSRSEMNVSTLELGDSALYLCASSNLGQGNTEAFFGQGTRLTVV.

The chain couples TRBV7-6 to TRBJ1-2; unclear D gene. The V and J ends lost 3 bases and 1 base respectively, with 6 bases between them. Germline lookup yields CDR1 SGHVS and CDR2 FNYEAQ. The CDR3 spans 13 residues. The CDR3 DNA is TGTGCCAGCAGCTTGGAGAGTAACTATGGCTACACCTTC. As protein: CASSLESNYGYTF.

This chain uses TRBV15 with TRBJ2-3, with D possibly matching TRBD2 (5 bases). The CDR3 length is 15 residues. Trimming shortened V by 1 base and J by 5 bases, and 13 bases separated the two germline ends. The germline V gene has CDR1 LNHNV and CDR2 YYDKDF (reference sequence). The CDR3 reads CATSRARGRGDTQYF. The DNA of the CDR3 is TGTGCCACCAGCAGAGCCCGGGGTCGGGGAGATACGCAGTATTTT.

The chain joins TRBV6-5 to TRBJ2-1; D remains ambiguous. This CDR3 is built from 14 residues. Germline values: CDR1 MNHEY, CDR2 SVGAGI. V was cut by 7 bases and J by 9 bases, with 19 bases left in between. In DNA form, the CDR3 reads TGTGCCAGCACCTCCGAGCTCCAAGATTCTGAGCAGTTCTTC. As protein: CASTSELQDSEQFF.

This clonotype was seen only once. The chain links TRBV6-4 to TRBJ2-1, with unresolved D. Germline V lookup: CDR1 MRHNA, CDR2 SNTAGT. The CDR3 runs to 13 residues. V dropped 0 bases and J dropped 6 bases, with 6 bases sitting between them. This CDR3 is CASSDSRSNEQFF. For the CDR3, the DNA is TGTGCCAGCAGTGACTCACGGAGCAATGAGCAGTTCTTC.

The chain carries TRBV20-1 and TRBJ2-3, with D perhaps matching TRBD1 (6 bases). The CDR3 extends over 14 amino acids. CDR1 DFQATT and CDR2 SNEGSKA come from the germline V gene (reference sequence). V was pared by 1 base and J by 0 bases, with 8 bases between. Written as DNA, the CDR3 is TGCAGTGCTAGAGTTCAGGGGAGCACAGATACGCAGTATTTT. This encodes CSARVQGSTDTQYF.

The V and J genes are TRBV9 and TRBJ2-7, with 10 nucleotides matching TRBD1. Trimming took 4 bases from V and 6 from J; bases not matched to a gene: 10. Germline V gives CDR1 SGDLS, CDR2 YYNGEE. The CDR3 is 15 amino acids. CDR3 nucleotides: TGTGCCAGCAGCCCCCGGGACAGGGGATCAGCCGAGCAGTACTTC. As protein: CASSPRDRGSAEQYF.

The V gene is TRBV7-9, the J gene TRBJ1-2, with D possibly TRBD1 on 5 matching bases. Between the trimmed V and J ends, which lost 5 bases and 3 bases, there was a span of 13 bases. CDR1 SEHNR and CDR2 FQNEAQ come from the germline V gene (reference sequence). CDR3 size: 14 residues. Here the CDR3 reads CASSPGGAHYGYTF. CDR3 bases: TGTGCCAGCAGCCCCGGCGGGGCCCACTATGGCTACACCTTC.

In this sample, this clonotype turned up a few times. V is TRBV7-2 and J is TRBJ1-1; no clear D gene. The V and J ends lost 11 bases and 3 bases respectively, with 16 bases between them. CDR3 length equals 13 residues. The germline V gene encodes CDR1 SGHTA and CDR2 FQGNSA. The CDR3 region is CAGAGTADTEAFF. CDR3 bases: TGTGCCGGCGCAGGAACTGCGGACACTGAAGCTTTCTTT.

This clonotype has only a few counts. V and J are TRBV4-1 and TRBJ2-1, with 8 bases fitting TRBD2. Trimming cost V 1 base and J 8 bases; bases outside gene matches: 7. The CDR3 totals 15 residues. CDR1 is MGHRA, CDR2 YSYEKL, per germline. This chain's CDR3 is CASSQGRGGRYEQFF. CDR3 in DNA: TGCGCCAGCAGCCAAGGACGGGGGGGTAGGTATGAGCAGTTCTTC.

The chain employs TRBV7-2 and TRBJ2-7; 8 positions agree with TRBD1. CDR3 length: 14 residues. V dropped 6 bases and J dropped 2; count of bases not matched to a gene: 6. In germline, CDR1 is SGHTA, CDR2 FQGNSA. CDR3 DNA: TGTGCCAGCAGGGAACAGGGGGGCCCCTACGAGCAGTACTTC. This gives the protein CASREQGGPYEQYF.

The gene calls are TRBV6-2 or TRBV6-3 and TRBJ2-7; no clear D gene. This CDR3 has 16 amino acids. The V end was cut by 5 bases, the J end by 4 bases, with 21 bases between. The germline CDR1 and CDR2 sequences are MNHEY and SVGEGT. The CDR3 spells CASSRLVGINFYEQYF. The CDR3 region has the DNA TGTGCCAGCAGTCGCTTAGTGGGGATTAATTTTTACGAGCAGTACTTC.

The V gene is TRBV12-3 or TRBV12-4, the J gene TRBJ2-1; weak D call: TRBD2 (5 bases). The length of the CDR3 is 12 residues. The V and J ends lost 7 bases and 8 bases respectively, with 12 bases between them. CDR3 DNA: TGTGCCAGCACCTTAGGAGCGGATGAGCAGTTCTTC. This sequence encodes CASTLGADEQFF.

This clonotype appeared once. This rearrangement joins TRBV5-4 to TRBJ2-3; the D call may be TRBD1 or TRBD2 (5 bases each). In germline, CDR1 is SGHNT, CDR2 YYREEE (reference sequence). V was trimmed by 4 bases and J by 0 bases, leaving 9 bases between them. The CDR3 is made up of 14 amino acids. CDR3 sequence (DNA): TGTGCCAGCAGCACCCGGGACAGCACAGATACGCAGTATTTT. This gives the protein CASSTRDSTDTQYF.

V usage is TRBV20-1 and J usage is TRBJ2-1, with D unclear. Per the germline V gene, CDR1 is DFQATT and CDR2 is SNEGSKA (reference sequence). The germline V and J ends were trimmed by 5 bases and 4 bases, with 9 bases remaining between them. The CDR3 extends over 12 amino acids. The CDR3 here is CSALPLYNEQFF. CDR3 in DNA: TGCAGTGCTCTGCCTCTTTACAATGAGCAGTTCTTC.

The sample holds a few counts of this clonotype. The gene calls are TRBV6-2 or TRBV6-3 and TRBJ2-7, with D unresolved. CDR3 length equals 15 residues. Per the germline V gene, CDR1 is MNHEY and CDR2 is SVGEGT. V lost 4 bases, J lost 0 bases, and 13 bases lay in between. The CDR3 region has the DNA TGTGCCAGCAGTTCCTACCTGACAAGCTCCTACGAGCAGTACTTC. This codes for CASSSYLTSSYEQYF.

V and J are TRBV27 and TRBJ2-1, with 11 bases matching TRBD2. CDR1 is MNHEY and CDR2 is SMNVEV in the germline V gene (reference sequence). The CDR3 runs to 16 residues. V was clipped by 6 bases and J by 2 bases; unmatched bases: 6. The CDR3 coding sequence is TGTGCCAGCAGAAAGATAGCGGGAGGGACCTACAATGAGCAGTTCTTC. This sequence encodes CASRKIAGGTYNEQFF.

For this clonotype: A much larger clone differs by one base, so this may be a read error. V and J are TRBV29-1 and TRBJ1-4; unclear D gene. Germline V gene lookup returns CDR1 SQVTM and CDR2 ANQGSEA. The CDR3 consists of 14 residues. The CDR3 DNA follows: TGCAGCGTTGGCCCGGACGGTGCTAATGAAAAACCGTTTTTT. This translates into CSVGPDGANEKPFF. Filled out from reference TRBV29-1 and TRBJ1-4, the complete variable domain reads SAVISQKPSRDICQRGTSLTIQCQVDSQVTMMFWYRQQPGQSLTLIATANQGSEATYESGFVIDKFPISRPNLTFSTLTVSNMSPEDSSIYLCSVGPDGANEKPFFGSGTQLSVL.

The gene calls are TRBV11-2 and TRBJ1-1, with a tentative D call TRBD1 (6 bases). Trimming stripped 2 bases from V and 4 bases from J, with 11 bases between. This CDR3 contains 14 residues. Per germline, CDR1 SGHAT and CDR2 FQNNGV. The CDR3 DNA reads as TGTGCCAGCAGCTTAAGGGGGGGCCCCACTGAAGCTTTCTTT. This sequence encodes CASSLRGGPTEAFF.

The rearrangement uses TRBV20-1 and TRBJ2-3; 7 bases match TRBD2. V was clipped by 0 bases and J by 2 bases; unmatched bases: 8. The CDR3 is made up of 16 amino acids. CDR1 and CDR2 from the germline V gene are DFQATT and SNEGSKA (reference sequence). The CDR3 here is CSARDWGGGFTDTQYF. The CDR3 nucleotides read TGCAGTGCTAGAGATTGGGGCGGGGGTTTCACAGATACGCAGTATTTT.

The chain employs TRBV12-3 or TRBV12-4 and TRBJ2-3; D is uncertain. Between the trimmed V and J ends, which lost 8 bases and 3 bases, there was a span of 9 bases. CDR3 length: 12 amino acids. DNA of the CDR3: TGTGCCAGCTGCCTGGGAACAGATACGCAGTATTTT. Protein: CASCLGTDTQYF.

V is TRBV11-2 and J is TRBJ2-6; possible D gene TRBD1, 6 bases. This CDR3 has 12 amino acids. CDR1 is SGHAT and CDR2 is FQNNGV in the germline V gene. With 9 bases removed from V and 11 bases from J, the gap between germline ends came to 14 bases. The CDR3: CASSQGPYVLTF. The CDR3 coding sequence is TGTGCCAGTTCACAGGGACCCTACGTCCTGACTTTC.

V usage is TRBV2 and J usage is TRBJ1-2; TRBD1 agrees at 8 bases. Germline V gene data show CDR1 as SNHLY and CDR2 as FYNNEI. This CDR3 is built from 13 residues. Trimming took 2 bases from V and 4 from J; bases not matched to a gene: 0. DNA of the CDR3: TGTGCCAGCAGTGAAACAGGGGGCTATGGCTACACCTTC. This codes for CASSETGGYGYTF. The whole variable domain, filled in from reference TRBV2 and TRBJ1-2, reads EPEVTQTPSHQVTQMGQEVILRCVPISNHLYFYWYRQILGQKVEFLVSFYNNEISEKSEIFDDQFSVERPDGSNFTLKIRSTKLEDSAMYFCASSETGGYGYTFGSGTRLTVV.